This T cell receptor (beta chain) comes out of a study of identifying expanded T cells in peripheral blood. The CDR3 contains 18 residues. Unmatched junction bases numbered 12, after V lost 1 base and J lost 6 bases. Germline lookup yields CDR1 SGHTA and CDR2 FQGNSA. Measured with immunoSEQ multiplex PCR; TCRdb has only the in-frame clones, and not every one. Seen here are more than 50,000 clones, about 83% observed once, and the top ten hold over 15%. The TCR was taken from a person aged 18-70 years in good health. Sample: blood. The chain uses TRBV7-2 and TRBJ2-3; 11 bases align to TRBD1. The CDR3 DNA follows: TGTGCCAGCAGCTTAGGTGGACAGGGGGCCCTGGGAGTGGATACGCAGTATTTT. The encoded protein is CASSLGGQGALGVDTQYF. The variable domain in full, with the rest retrieved from reference TRBV7-2 and TRBJ2-3, is GAGVSQSPSNKVTEKGKDVELRCDPISGHTALYWYRQSLGQGLEFLIYFQGNSAPDKSGLPSDRFSAERTGGSVSTLTIQRTQQEDSAVYLCASSLGGQGALGVDTQYFGPGTRLTVL.